This is a list of T cell receptor beta chains from one sample in a study of beta chain features in type 1 diabetes. Sequenced by immunoSEQ multiplex PCR; TCRdb stores in-frame clones only, minus some. The sample has about 160,000 clones, 7.5% to 9.5% seen once; the top ten hold around 0.56%. Sequences were obtained from central memory CD4+ T cells from blood. Receptor source: a woman between 18 and 29 years old with type 1 diabetes. CDR3s include the opening cysteine and the closing phenylalanine or tryptophan. Fields, in order: CDR3 protein, CDR3 DNA, clone size, J gene, V gene, D gene. A D gene is named only where the DNA matches it firmly. A row's size may be missing; if present it is once, few, many or a size class.

CASSQVSGSGRLDTQYF TGTGCCAGCAGCCAAGTTTCCGGGAGCGGGCGTCTGGATACGCAGTATTTT few TRBJ2-3 TRBV4-2 NA
CASSKQAPSGGQFF TGTGCCAGCAGCAAGCAAGCCCCGAGCGGGGGACAGTTCTTC NA TRBJ2-1 TRBV11-2 TRBD2
CAISLGADTQYF TGTGCCATCAGCCTCGGGGCAGATACGCAGTATTTT many TRBJ2-3 TRBV10-3 NA
CASSQDWGPNEQFF TGCGCCAGCAGCCAAGATTGGGGGCCGAATGAGCAGTTCTTC NA TRBJ2-1 TRBV4-3 NA
CASSVTGVMGPQHF TGTGCCAGCAGCGTCACAGGGGTGATGGGGCCCCAGCATTTT few TRBJ1-5 TRBV7-9 TRBD1
CASSPDSPPYEQYF TGCGCCAGCAGCCCAGACAGTCCTCCCTACGAGCAGTACTTC few TRBJ2-7 TRBV5-1 NA
CASSEKQYQTAGELFF TGTGCCAGCAGCGAAAAACAGTATCAGACGGCCGGGGAGCTGTTTTTT NA TRBJ2-2 TRBV7-6 NA
CASSLAQGLTDTQYF TGTGCCAGCAGCTTAGCACAAGGACTTACAGATACGCAGTATTTT NA TRBJ2-3 TRBV7-9 NA
CASSTGDRVHEQYF TGTGCCAGCAGCACGGGGGACAGGGTCCACGAGCAGTACTTC NA TRBJ2-7 TRBV7-9 TRBD1
CASSSRPRGRRQETQYF TGTGCCAGCAGCTCCCGCCCCAGGGGCCGGAGGCAAGAGACCCAGTACTTC NA TRBJ2-5 TRBV7-9 NA
CASSSEGMGPREQFF TGTGCCAGCAGTTCGGAGGGGATGGGGCCAAGGGAGCAGTTCTTC NA TRBJ2-1 TRBV28 NA
CASSLGRETEAFF TGTGCCAGCAGCTTAGGTCGGGAGACTGAAGCTTTCTTT few TRBJ1-1 TRBV11-3 NA
CASSSRGTPYEQYF TGTGCCAGCAGCTCGCGGGGGACCCCCTACGAGCAGTACTTC few TRBJ2-7 TRBV11-2 TRBD2
CASSYDSQNTGELFF TGCGCCAGCAGCTACGACAGTCAGAACACCGGGGAGCTGTTTTTT NA TRBJ2-2 TRBV4-3 NA
CASSQDRGTEAFF TGTGCCAGCAGTCAGGACAGGGGAACTGAAGCTTTCTTT NA TRBJ1-1 TRBV5-6 TRBD1
CASSRVPSGLYYEQYF TGCGCCAGCTCTAGGGTCCCTAGCGGCCTTTACTACGAGCAGTACTTC NA TRBJ2-7 TRBV4-1 TRBD2
CASSLLRQGSTGGSEAFF TGTGCCAGCAGCTTACTAAGGCAGGGAAGTACGGGGGGGTCTGAAGCTTTCTTT few TRBJ1-1 TRBV2 NA
CASIVPGQDRMFF TGTGCCAGCATTGTCCCGGGACAGGATAGGATGTTTTTT NA TRBJ1-4 TRBV28 TRBD1
CASSLNLAGSTGQYF TGTGCCAGCAGTTTAAACTTGGCCGGGTCTACGGGGCAGTACTTC NA TRBJ2-7 TRBV27 NA
CASSFELAGGPSNEQFF TGCGCCAGCAGCTTTGAACTAGCGGGGGGGCCTAGCAATGAGCAGTTCTTC NA TRBJ2-1 TRBV5-1 TRBD2